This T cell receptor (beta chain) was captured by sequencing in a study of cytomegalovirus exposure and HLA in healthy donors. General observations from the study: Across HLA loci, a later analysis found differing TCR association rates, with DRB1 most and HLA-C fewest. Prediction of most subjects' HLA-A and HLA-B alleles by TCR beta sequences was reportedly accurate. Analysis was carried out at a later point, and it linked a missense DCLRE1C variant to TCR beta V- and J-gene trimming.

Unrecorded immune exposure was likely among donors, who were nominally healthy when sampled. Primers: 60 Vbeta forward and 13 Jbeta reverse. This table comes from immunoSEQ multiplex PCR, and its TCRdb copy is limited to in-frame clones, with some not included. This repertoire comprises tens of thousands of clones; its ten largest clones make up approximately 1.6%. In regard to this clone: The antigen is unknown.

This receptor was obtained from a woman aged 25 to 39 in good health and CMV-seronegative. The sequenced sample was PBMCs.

CDR3 loop: CASSKIVGQTYEQYF. As DNA, the CDR3 is TGTGCCAGCAGCAAGATTGTGGGACAGACCTACGAGCAGTACTTC. This chain connects TRBV14 to TRBJ2-7; 7 bases match TRBD1. This CDR3 region has 15 residues. The J segment lost 2 bases and the V segment lost 5 bases, leaving 9 bases of the junction unmatched. Germline V gives CDR1 SGHDN, CDR2 FVKESK.